The 20 T cell receptor beta chains listed next were all sequenced from one sample in a study of tumor and adjacent non-tumor tissue in lung cancer (dated by TCRdb to the late 2010s). RNA was isolated from bulk, unsorted tissue, and RNA quality was assessed with a NanoDrop ND-1000 and an Agilent 2100. The normal lung samples consisted of distant non-tumor tissue collected more than 3 cm from the tumor edge. Library creation used multiplex PCR. The sequencer was an Illumina HiSeq 2500. TCRbeta libraries were constructed through three rounds of nested PCR with primers (Table S4) according to protocols adapted from ARM-PCR. TCRdb reanalyzed the raw reads on its own, using fastp at Q25 for trimming and MiXCR for clone calling, and kept in-frame beta chains. Each CDR3 protein appears once, grouped with its most common genes and DNA. The sample table records fewer than 90,000 distinct CDR3 sequences; 75% to 85% of these occur just once. The ten largest make up just over 20% of the sample.

Sequences were obtained from distant non-tumor lung tissue. The origin of the receptors is a woman aged 50 to 60 with non-small cell lung cancer.

This clonotype was recorded a few times. A read error may produce the germline difference seen at one junction end. This chain connects TRBV4-1 to TRBJ2-5, with 10 bases lining up with TRBD2. This CDR3 has 16 amino acids. Per the germline V gene, CDR1 is MGHRA and CDR2 is YSYEKL. CDR3 in amino acids: CASCQEQREGQEAQYF. The DNA for the CDR3 is TGCGCCAGCTGCCAAGAGCAGCGGGAGGGCCAAGAGGCCCAGTACTTC.

Note on this clonotype: Lacking the conserved final phenylalanine or tryptophan, this CDR3 likely reflects a read error. V and J are TRBV29-1 and TRBJ1-1; unclear D gene. The CDR3 contains 10 residues. CDR1 and CDR2 from the germline V gene are SQVTM and ANQGSEA. The CDR3 DNA reads TGCAGCGTTGGAGGCACTGGAGCTTTCATT. The encoded protein is CSVGGTGAFI.

Comment on this clonotype: At one end, the junction sequence differs from germline, possibly due to a read error. This sequence joins TRBV29-1 and TRBJ1-2; D is undetermined. The CDR3 contains 13 residues. In germline, CDR1 is SQVTM, CDR2 ANQGSEA. The CDR3 coding sequence is TGCAGCGTTGGGAACAGCCCACTCTATAGCTACACCTTC. As protein: CSVGNSPLYSYTF. Supplemented by reference TRBV29-1 and TRBJ1-2, the full variable domain reads SAVISQKPSRDICQRGTSLTIQCQVDSQVTMMFWYRQQPGQSLTLIATANQGSEATYESGFVIDKFPISRPNLTFSTLTVSNMSPEDSSIYLCSVGNSPLYSYTFGSGTRLTVV.

In the case of this clonotype: At one boundary the junction diverges from the germline segment, which might be a read error. The rearrangement joins TRBV6-5 to TRBJ2-2; the match to TRBD1 covers 10 bases. This CDR3 has 14 residues. Germline V gene lookup returns CDR1 MNHEY and CDR2 SVGAGI. This CDR3 reads CDSSRDRGSGDLFF. In DNA form, the CDR3 reads TGTGACAGCAGTCGGGACAGGGGCTCCGGGGATCTGTTTTTT.

V and J are TRBV28 and TRBJ2-5, with D perhaps given as TRBD1 or TRBD2 (5 bases each). This CDR3 has 15 residues. Trimming pared 5 bases from V and 4 bases from J, leaving 17 bases between. CDR1 and CDR2 from the germline V gene are MDHEN and SYDVKM. This chain's CDR3 is CASSPKTNRRETQYF. CDR3 nucleotide sequence: TGTGCCAGCAGTCCCAAGACTAACAGGAGAGAGACCCAGTACTTC.

This clonotype was detected once. This chain links TRBV28 with TRBJ2-7; the D gene is possibly TRBD1 (6 bases). Germline values: CDR1 MDHEN, CDR2 SYDVKM. The V and J ends lost 6 bases and 13 bases respectively, with 22 bases between them. This CDR3 region has 13 residues. The CDR3 sequence: CASSPPRGYEYYF. In nucleotides, the CDR3 is TGTGCCAGCAGCCCCCCCAGGGGCTACGAGTACTACTTC.

The J gene is TRBJ2-7, the V gene TRBV6-6; TRBD1 agrees at 10 bases. The CDR3 totals 13 residues. The germline CDR1 and CDR2 sequences are MNHNY and SVGAGI (reference sequence). The CDR3 DNA sequence: TGTGCAGACCAAGGGACAGGGGTCTACGAGCAGTACTTC. Its translation: CADQGTGVYEQYF.

The chain is built from TRBV4-2 and TRBJ2-3; D is ambiguous. V shed 2 bases and J shed 5 bases, with 14 bases lying between them. The CDR3 totals 15 residues. Looked up from germline, CDR1 is LGHNA and CDR2 is YNFKEQ. CDR3 protein: CASSQSVGQEDTQYF. DNA for the CDR3: TGTGCCAGCAGCCAAAGTGTAGGCCAGGAAGATACGCAGTATTTT.

By proportion, this clonotype is medium-sized. The V call is TRBV11-2, the J call TRBJ2-3, with 7 positions matching TRBD1. This CDR3 comprises 15 residues. The germline V gene has CDR1 SGHAT and CDR2 FQNNGV. V lost 5 bases to trimming and J lost 0 bases; unmatched junction nucleotides: 5. The CDR3 DNA reads TGTGCCAGCAGCCATGACAGGGCTAGCACAGATACGCAGTATTTT. Translation gives CASSHDRASTDTQYF.

The V and J genes are TRBV11-2 and TRBJ2-7, with no clear D. CDR1 SGHAT and CDR2 FQNNGV come from the germline V gene. The CDR3 spans 12 residues. V shed 0 bases and J shed 6 bases, with 6 bases lying between them. CDR3 loop: CASSLESGEQYF. The CDR3 DNA reads TGTGCCAGCAGCTTAGAGTCGGGCGAGCAGTACTTC. The full variable domain, completed using reference TRBV11-2 and TRBJ2-7, is EAGVAQSPRYKIIEKRQSVAFWCNPISGHATLYWYQQILGQGPKLLIQFQNNGVVDDSQLPKDRFSAERLKGVDSTLKIQPAKLEDSAVYLCASSLESGEQYFGPGTRLTVT.

The table lists this clonotype with many counts. The chain links TRBV12-3 or TRBV12-4 to TRBJ2-1; D possibly matches TRBD1 or TRBD2 (5 bases each). V lost 2 bases and J lost 5, with 13 bases in between. The CDR3 sequence is 15 residues long. The CDR3 nucleotides read TGTGCCAGCAGTTTATTTGGGACCATCGACAATGAGCAGTTCTTC. Protein: CASSLFGTIDNEQFF.

This rearrangement joins TRBV6-5 to TRBJ1-4; tentative D call: TRBD1 (5 bases). V was trimmed by 6 bases and J by 5 bases, leaving 19 bases between them. The CDR3 consists of 16 residues. Looked up from germline, CDR1 is MNHEY and CDR2 is SVGAGI. The DNA of the CDR3 is TGTGCCAGCAGCCCCCTTGACAGACGGGTCAATGAAAAACTGTTTTTT. Translation: CASSPLDRRVNEKLFF.

As regards this clonotype: The junction and the germline gene differ at one end; a read error may be behind it. The chain couples TRBV6-2 or TRBV6-3 to TRBJ2-1; D is unresolved. CDR3 length equals 16 residues. CDR1 is MNHEY and CDR2 is SVGEGT in the germline V gene. The CDR3 DNA follows: TGTGCCAGCAGCCTGCCCGCCAGGAGCTCATACAATGAGCAGCTCTTC. Its protein is CASSLPARSSYNEQLF.

This clonotype was detected only once. An end of the junction does not agree with germline; a read error may underlie this. The V gene is TRBV10-3, the J gene TRBJ2-3; D may be TRBD1 or TRBD2 (6 bases each). Germline loops: CDR1 ENHRY, CDR2 SYGVKD. The CDR3 sequence is 14 residues long. The CDR3, as DNA: TGTGCCATCAGAGTAGCGGTAGGGGGAGATACACAGTATTTT. The encoded protein is CAIRVAVGGDTQYF.

The rearrangement links TRBV4-1 to TRBJ2-7, with D perhaps TRBD1 (6 bases). The CDR3 contains 15 residues. V shed 9 bases and J shed 2 bases, with 20 bases lying between them. Germline V gene lookup returns CDR1 MGHRA and CDR2 YSYEKL. CDR3 sequence reads: CASSLSGTGTYEQYF. CDR3 DNA sequence: TGCGCCAGTAGCTTGTCCGGTACAGGGACCTACGAGCAGTACTTC.

With respect to this clonotype: This clone may be a read error of a much larger clone one base away. The chain combines TRBV7-9 with TRBJ2-1; D might be TRBD2 (5 bases). The V and J ends lost 2 bases and 12 bases respectively, with 8 bases between them. The CDR3 sequence is 11 residues long. Looked up from germline, CDR1 is SEHNR and CDR2 is FQNEAQ (reference sequence). Written as DNA, the CDR3 is TGTGCCAGCAGCTTATTACTAGTGCAGTTCTTC. This codes for CASSLLLVQFF.

With respect to this clonotype: At one end the junction does not follow the germline gene, possibly because of a read error. The chain uses TRBV24-1 and TRBJ2-1; 8 positions match TRBD1. The CDR3 is 17 residues long. Germline lookup yields CDR1 KGHDR and CDR2 SFDVKD. The CDR3: CVTSIPGQGTWDYEQFF. The CDR3, as DNA: TGTGTCACCAGTATTCCCGGACAGGGTACGTGGGACTATGAGCAGTTCTTC.

Note on this clonotype: The junction departs from the called germline gene at one end, perhaps through a read error. The chain combines TRBV28 with TRBJ1-5; TRBD1 is a possible D gene (5 bases). CDR1 is MDHEN and CDR2 is SYDVKM in the germline V gene. The CDR3 spans 17 residues. The CDR3 sequence: CASSLARQPDSNQSQHF. The CDR3 nucleotides are TGTGCCAGCAGTTTGGCCCGACAGCCTGATAGCAATCAGTCCCAGCATTTT.

In the case of this clonotype: Being one base from a much bigger clone, this may be a read error. The V and J genes are TRBV20-1 and TRBJ2-3; 8 nucleotides agree with TRBD2. The CDR3 totals 14 residues. The germline gives CDR1 DFQATT, CDR2 SNEGSKA (reference sequence). Here the CDR3 reads CSATPAREADTHYF. The CDR3 nucleotides are TGCAGTGCTACCCCGGCGCGGGAGGCAGATACGCACTATTTT.

As regards this clonotype: One end of the junction is discordant with germline, which a read error may explain. This chain uses TRBV11-2 with TRBJ2-1; 9 bases match TRBD2. CDR1 and CDR2 (germline): SGHAT, FQNNGV. The CDR3 is 19 amino acids. As DNA, the CDR3 is TGTGCCTGCAGCTTAAGTAGCGGGGGCTCTGGGCGCCATCACAATGAGCAGTTCTTC. Translating gives CACSLSSGGSGRHHNEQFF.